These 16 T cell receptor beta chains originate from one sample sequenced in a study of post-analysis software for immune sequencing data. Every TCR beta cDNA library bore unique molecular identifiers. MiXCR, run by TCRdb on the PCR reads, gives a single entry per CDR3 protein. The sample records about 160,000 distinct CDR3 sequences, 30% to 45% being singletons. Sequenced here: blood, sampled after autologous hematopoietic stem cell transplantation. These receptors were collected from a girl between 5 and 17 years old with multiple sclerosis.

At least ten counts were recorded for this clonotype. The chain has TRBV7-8 and TRBJ2-7; the match to TRBD1 covers 9 bases. V dropped 5 bases and J dropped 2; count of bases not matched to a gene: 7. This CDR3 has 15 residues. The V gene's germline CDR1 is SGHVS and CDR2 FQNEAQ. The DNA for the CDR3 is TGTGCCAGCAGCCCCGGGACAGGGCTGACCTACGAGCAGTACTTC. The encoded protein is CASSPGTGLTYEQYF. The full variable domain, in which reference TRBV7-8 and TRBJ2-7 provide the parts outside the CDR3, is GAGVSQSPRYKVAKRGQDVALRCDPISGHVSLFWYQQALGQGPEFLTYFQNEAQLDKSGLPSDRFFAERPEGSVSTLKIQRTQQEDSAVYLCASSPGTGLTYEQYFGPGTRLTVT.

The DNA for the CDR3 is TGTGCCACCAGTGATCAGACTAGCGGAAGCTCCTACAATGAGCAGTTCTTC. The encoded protein is CATSDQTSGSSYNEQFF. J is TRBJ2-1 and V is TRBV24-1, with 9 bases that match TRBD2. V was clipped by 3 bases and J by 0 bases; unmatched bases: 5. Germline CDR1 reads KGHDR; CDR2 reads SFDVKD. The CDR3 sequence is 17 residues long.

The chain links TRBV29-1 to TRBJ1-3; maybe TRBD1 (5 bases). The CDR3 sequence is 14 residues long. Germline V gives CDR1 SQVTM, CDR2 ANQGSEA. The germline V and J ends were trimmed by 4 bases and 2 bases, with 12 bases remaining between them. CDR3 sequence: CSVGIGAAGNTIYF. In DNA, the CDR3 is TGCAGCGTTGGCATAGGGGCGGCTGGAAACACCATATATTTT.

This chain joins TRBV11-3 and TRBJ2-6, with 9 bases fitting TRBD1. V was clipped by 3 bases and J by 0 bases; unmatched bases: 9. Germline V gene sequence: CDR1 SGHNT, CDR2 YENEEA. The length of the CDR3 is 19 residues. CDR3 nucleotide sequence: TGTGCCAGCAGCTTCCGCCGGACAGGGGACCTCTCTGGGGCCAACGTCCTGACTTTC. Its translation is CASSFRRTGDLSGANVLTF.

This clonotype was seen more than once but under ten times. This chain's CDR3 is CASNRGIGKETQYF. CDR3 bases: TGCGCCAGCAACCGGGGAATCGGAAAAGAGACCCAGTACTTC. V is TRBV5-1 and J is TRBJ2-5; D is perhaps TRBD2 (5 bases). From germline, CDR1 is SGHRS and CDR2 YFSETQ. V lost 6 bases, J lost 3 bases, and 15 bases lay in between. The CDR3 is made up of 14 amino acids.

The chain carries TRBV12-3 or TRBV12-4 and TRBJ2-4; TRBD2 might be the D (6 bases). The CDR3 runs 17 residues. Trimming shortened V by 7 bases and J by 0 bases, and 19 bases separated the two germline ends. The chain's CDR3 is CASTKEEGLLAKNIQYF. DNA of the CDR3: TGTGCCAGCACCAAAGAGGAGGGATTACTAGCCAAAAACATTCAGTACTTC.

The chain links TRBV20-1 to TRBJ2-7; the match to TRBD2 covers 7 bases. This CDR3 spans 15 amino acids. V dropped 3 bases and J dropped 6; count of bases not matched to a gene: 14. Germline loops: CDR1 DFQATT, CDR2 SNEGSKA (reference sequence). The CDR3 DNA is TGCAGTGCTAGGAGGGGCAGGATTTGGGGGGGCGAGCAGTACTTC. This translates into CSARRGRIWGGEQYF.

The J gene is TRBJ2-7, the V gene TRBV3-1, with D possibly matching TRBD2 (5 bases). CDR3 length: 15 amino acids. CDR1 is LGHDT and CDR2 is YNNKEL in the germline V gene (reference sequence). V was clipped by 1 base and J by 3 bases, with 13 bases between them. The CDR3 DNA follows: TGTGCCAGCAGCCAAGTAGGAGCGGAGGACTACGAGCAGTACTTC. Translation: CASSQVGAEDYEQYF.

This chain connects TRBV19 to TRBJ1-2; no firm D call. Germline CDR1 LNHDA, CDR2 SQIVND (reference sequence). The CDR3 is 14 amino acids. Trimming cost V 3 bases and J 4 bases, with 12 bases left between them. The CDR3 reads CASSIAGLSYGYTF. CDR3 DNA: TGTGCCAGTAGTATTGCCGGATTGTCCTATGGCTACACCTTC.

This clonotype was recorded a few times. V and J are TRBV7-2 and TRBJ2-7; no definite D call. Between the trimmed V and J ends, which lost 1 base and 2 bases, there was a span of 9 bases. There are 14 residues in the CDR3. The germline CDR1 and CDR2 sequences are SGHTA and FQGNSA. The CDR3 coding sequence is TGTGCCAGCAGCTTAGGGCGGCACCCCTACGAGCAGTACTTC. It codes for CASSLGRHPYEQYF.

The J gene is TRBJ1-1, the V gene TRBV7-2, with 7 bases lining up with TRBD1. This CDR3 has 15 residues. Germline V gene lookup returns CDR1 SGHTA and CDR2 FQGNSA. V dropped 7 bases and J dropped 1; count of bases not matched to a gene: 9. The CDR3 region has the DNA TGTGCCAGCAACCTTTCGACAGGGAGGAACACTGAAGCTTTCTTT. Protein sequence: CASNLSTGRNTEAFF.

This clonotype was observed a few times. This chain connects TRBV21-1 to TRBJ2-1; the D call TRBD2 from the table was never checked on the DNA. TRBV21-1 is a recognized pseudogene. The length of the CDR3 is 16 residues. The CDR3 DNA is TGTGCCAGCAGCAAAGCCCCGGGACTAGCGGTGGGTGAGCAGTTCTTC. This codes for CASSKAPGLAVGEQFF.

This clonotype was observed many times. The rearrangement joins TRBV10-3 to TRBJ1-2, with a tentative D call TRBD1 (6 bases). The CDR3 is 14 amino acids. Germline assignment: CDR1 ENHRY and CDR2 SYGVKD. V lost 8 bases to trimming and J lost 5 bases, with 18 bases between them. In nucleotides, the CDR3 is TGTGCCATCTCCGAAAGTTTGGGGGCGTATGGCTACACCTTC. It encodes CAISESLGAYGYTF.

There are a few counts of this clonotype. The V and J genes are TRBV12-3 or TRBV12-4 and TRBJ2-5; D unresolved. Trimming removed 8 bases from V and 5 bases from J, with 12 bases in between. The CDR3 is made up of 12 amino acids. The CDR3 region has the DNA TGTGCCAGCTGCGAGAGTGGGGAGACCCAGTACTTC. Translated: CASCESGETQYF.

This clonotype was seen a handful of times. This sequence joins TRBV5-1 and TRBJ1-1; 9 positions agree with TRBD1. Trimming cost V 2 bases and J 7 bases; bases outside gene matches: 3. The CDR3 is made up of 13 amino acids. Per the germline V gene, CDR1 is SGHRS and CDR2 is YFSETQ. CDR3 nucleotide sequence: TGCGCCAGCAGCTTCGGGACAGGGATTGAAGCTTTCTTT. Its protein is CASSFGTGIEAFF.

The chain couples TRBV20-1 to TRBJ2-1; 9 positions agree with TRBD2. The ends lost 1 base at V and 4 bases at J; junction bases unmatched: 11. CDR3 length: 17 residues. Germline values: CDR1 DFQATT, CDR2 SNEGSKA (reference sequence). The chain's CDR3 is CSARVDAGGPSYNEQFF. CDR3 sequence (DNA): TGCAGTGCTAGAGTAGATGCGGGAGGGCCCTCGTACAATGAGCAGTTCTTC.